The 8 T cell receptor beta chains below all came from one sample that was sequenced in a study of monozygotic twins with inflammatory bowel disease. TCRdb derives one entry per CDR3 protein from the 5' RACE reads, leaving out DNA. The ten top clones account for 1.9%, within a sample of about 99,000 distinct CDR3 sequences. Sequencing used blood. These receptors all stem from a human donor with ulcerative colitis or Crohn's disease, or a healthy co-twin of an affected twin (not recorded which).

V gene TRBV18 combines with J gene TRBJ1-3. Germline CDR1 reads KGHSH; CDR2 reads LQKENI. The CDR3 consists of 16 residues. This CDR3 reads CASSPPIQTSGNTIYF.

The CDR3 sequence: CASSLDREFGYTF. The V and J genes are TRBV5-6 and TRBJ1-2. The CDR3 consists of 13 residues. Germline CDR1 reads SGHDT; CDR2 reads YYEEEE.

This sequence joins TRBV6-2 or TRBV6-3 and TRBJ1-1; absent DNA, TCRdb's TRBD1 call cannot be checked. The germline V gene has CDR1 MNHEY and CDR2 SVGEGT. This CDR3 comprises 15 residues. The CDR3: CASSPLDTLNTEAFF.

The rearrangement joins TRBV11-2 to TRBJ2-4; as DNA is missing, the TRBD1 call by TCRdb cannot be tested. The CDR3 is made up of 13 amino acids. Germline loops: CDR1 SGHAT, CDR2 FQNNGV. This CDR3 is CASSLGLSGLQYF.

The chain couples TRBV18 to TRBJ1-1; TCRdb calls TRBD1, which cannot be checked without DNA. The CDR3 is made up of 12 amino acids. CDR1 and CDR2 from the germline V gene are KGHSH and LQKENI. The CDR3 is CASSPDSSEAFF.

The chain has TRBV12-3 or TRBV12-4 and TRBJ1-6; TCRdb indicates TRBD1, and absent DNA this call remains unverified. This CDR3 has 12 residues. The CDR3 loop is CASSFIQGPLHF.

The rearrangement links TRBV19 to TRBJ1-6; TCRdb indicates TRBD1, and absent DNA this call remains unverified. The CDR3 is 16 residues long. The germline V gene has CDR1 LNHDA and CDR2 SQIVND (reference sequence). The CDR3 loop reads CASNGRGPTASSPLHF. Together with reference TRBV19 and TRBJ1-6, the CDR3 gives the full variable domain: DGGITQSPKYLFRKEGQNVTLSCEQNLNHDAMYWYRQDPGQGLRLIYYSQIVNDFQKGDIAEGYSVSREKKESFPLTVTSAQKNPTAFYLCASNGRGPTASSPLHFGNGTRLTVT.

The rearrangement joins TRBV29-1 to TRBJ2-7; with no DNA, the TCRdb D assignment of TRBD1 cannot be verified. Germline assignment: CDR1 SQVTM and CDR2 ANQGSEA. This CDR3 contains 13 residues. The CDR3 sequence is CSVEGQGSGEQYF.